Below are 3 T cell receptor beta chains sequenced from a single sample in a study of cytomegalovirus exposure and HLA in healthy donors. The table came from immunoSEQ multiplex PCR; TCRdb's copy has only in-frame clones and leaves some out. The repertoire holds tens of thousands of clones, with approximately 94% as singletons. The material sequenced was PBMCs. The receptors were sampled from a man younger than 30 in good health and CMV-seropositive.

As DNA, the CDR3 is TGTGCCAGCACCAAACCTCCCGACAGGGGTGGCTACACCTTC. It is translated as CASTKPPDRGGYTF. The chain combines TRBV6-6 with TRBJ1-2; 8 nucleotides align to TRBD1. The CDR3 contains 14 residues. Germline trimming cut 7 bases from V and 7 bases from J; bases unmatched to any gene: 11. Per germline, CDR1 MNHNY and CDR2 SVGAGI (reference sequence).

This chain connects TRBV28 to TRBJ2-1; TRBD2 agrees at 7 bases. Unmatched junction bases numbered 15, after V lost 5 bases and J lost 8 bases. Looked up from germline, CDR1 is MDHEN and CDR2 is SYDVKM. The CDR3 has 16 residues. The CDR3 bases are TGTGCCAGCAGTCGCTCTGGGAGGGCGGGATTTTATGAGCAGTTCTTC. Protein product: CASSRSGRAGFYEQFF.

The J gene is TRBJ1-1, the V gene TRBV5-1, with a possible D match to TRBD1 (6 bases). Between the trimmed V and J ends, which lost 2 bases and 1 base, there was a span of 15 bases. The CDR3 has 16 amino acids. Germline V CDR1 and CDR2: SGHRS, YFSETQ. CDR3 region: CASSFQGWRGNTEAFF. In DNA form, the CDR3 reads TGCGCCAGCAGCTTTCAGGGGTGGCGAGGGAACACTGAAGCTTTCTTT.